The entry below describes one T cell receptor beta chain. The target antigen is unknown. The source of the sample is a study of T cell responses to AZD1222 COVID-19 vaccine. Produced via immunoSEQ multiplex PCR; TCRdb's table is partial and in-frame only. The sample has approximately 150,000 clones, around 90% seen once. The CDR3 totals 18 residues. In germline, CDR1 is SNHLY, CDR2 FYNNEI. Trimming cost V 6 bases and J 9 bases; bases outside gene matches: 18. Broader study findings: Breadth and depth of Spike-specific TCRs rose after two AZD1222 doses. Across the whole spike, CD4 TCRs peaked at regions 160-218 and 743-854. Samples come after the peak T cell response, not at day 14.

Material: peripheral blood, obtained on day 0 of AZD1222 vaccination. The sequence was obtained from an adult in good health. The V gene is TRBV2, the J gene TRBJ2-1, with 12 bases identical to TRBD2. The CDR3 coding sequence is TGTGCCAGCAGGGACCTTGTACTAGCGGGGGGCTTGTTCCGTGAGCAGTTCTTC. Translated: CASRDLVLAGGLFREQFF. Full variable domain (missing parts from reference TRBV2 and TRBJ2-1): EPEVTQTPSHQVTQMGQEVILRCVPISNHLYFYWYRQILGQKVEFLVSFYNNEISEKSEIFDDQFSVERPDGSNFTLKIRSTKLEDSAMYFCASRDLVLAGGLFREQFFGPGTRLTVL.